In its sample, the clone carrying this TCR beta chain was seen many times. Its antigen is unidentified. The germline V and J ends were trimmed by 1 base and 7 bases, with 17 bases remaining between them. CDR3 length: 16 amino acids. The germline CDR1 and CDR2 sequences are SEHNR and FQNEAQ (reference sequence). This sample was included in a study of CD8 T cells in ankylosing spondylitis. Quantitative barcoded 5'-RACE was used to prepare TCR beta libraries. TCRdb redid the calling of the 5' RACE reads with MiXCR, one entry per CDR3 protein. Of about 210,000 distinct CDR3 sequences in the sample, about 6.7% were seen once. Study-level results: Disease-linked clones reportedly concentrated significantly in matched ankylosing spondylitis synovial fluid. What appeared characteristic of ankylosing spondylitis blood was a TCR beta motif of several highly homologous variants. Disease-linked clones displayed a CD8+ phenotype and appeared relatively rarely in peripheral blood. Reports of some motif variants in reactive arthritis synovial fluid and blood predate this one.

The chain is built from TRBV7-9 and TRBJ2-1; D possibly corresponds to TRBD1 (6 bases). Specimen: blood, either unsorted or a sorted T cell fraction (not recorded which). The clonotype comes from a male donor with ankylosing spondylitis. Here the CDR3 DNA reads TGTGCCAGCAGCTTAGATAGGGGGAGATGGAGGAATGAGCAGTTCTTC. This encodes CASSLDRGRWRNEQFF.